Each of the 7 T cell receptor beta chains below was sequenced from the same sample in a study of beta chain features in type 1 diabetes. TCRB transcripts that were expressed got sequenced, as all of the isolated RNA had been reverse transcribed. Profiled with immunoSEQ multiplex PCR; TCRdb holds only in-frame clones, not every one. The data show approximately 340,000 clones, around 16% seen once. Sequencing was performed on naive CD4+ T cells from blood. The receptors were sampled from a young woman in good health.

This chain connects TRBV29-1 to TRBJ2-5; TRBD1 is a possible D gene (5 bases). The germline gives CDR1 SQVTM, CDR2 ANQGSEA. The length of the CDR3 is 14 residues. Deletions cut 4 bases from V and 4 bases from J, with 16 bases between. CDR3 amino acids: CSVVFGGHLETQYF. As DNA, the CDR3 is TGCAGCGTTGTATTTGGTGGACACCTAGAGACCCAGTACTTC.

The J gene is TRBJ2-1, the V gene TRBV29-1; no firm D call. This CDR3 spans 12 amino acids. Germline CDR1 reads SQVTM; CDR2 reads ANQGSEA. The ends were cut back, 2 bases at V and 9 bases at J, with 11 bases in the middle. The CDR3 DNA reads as TGCAGCGTTGAAACGTCCCGGTTTGAGCAGTTCTTC. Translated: CSVETSRFEQFF.

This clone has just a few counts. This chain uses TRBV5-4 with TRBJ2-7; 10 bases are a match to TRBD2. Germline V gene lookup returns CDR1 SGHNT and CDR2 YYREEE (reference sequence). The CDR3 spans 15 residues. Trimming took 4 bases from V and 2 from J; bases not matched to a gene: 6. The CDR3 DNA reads TGTGCCAGCAGCCCCTTAGCGGGAGGCGCCTACGAGCAGTACTTC. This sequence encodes CASSPLAGGAYEQYF.

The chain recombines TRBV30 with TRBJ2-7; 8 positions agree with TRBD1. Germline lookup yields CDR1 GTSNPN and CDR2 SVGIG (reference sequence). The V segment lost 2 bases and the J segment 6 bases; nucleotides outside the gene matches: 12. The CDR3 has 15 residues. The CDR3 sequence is CAWSPGQGPALEQYF. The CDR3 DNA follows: TGTGCCTGGAGTCCCGGACAGGGTCCCGCCCTCGAGCAGTACTTC.

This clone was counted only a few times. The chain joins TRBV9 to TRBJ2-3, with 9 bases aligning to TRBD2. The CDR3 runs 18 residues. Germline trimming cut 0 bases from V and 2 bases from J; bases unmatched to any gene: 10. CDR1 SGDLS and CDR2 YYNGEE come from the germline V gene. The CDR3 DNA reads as TGTGCCAGCAGCGTAGCTAGTTCCACTAGCGGGCTCACAGATACGCAGTATTTT. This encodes CASSVASSTSGLTDTQYF.

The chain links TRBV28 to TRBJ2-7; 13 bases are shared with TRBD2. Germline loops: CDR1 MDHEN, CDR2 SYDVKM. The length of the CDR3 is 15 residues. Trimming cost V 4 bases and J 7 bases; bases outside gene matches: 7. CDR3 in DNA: TGTGCCAGCAGTTCTACTAGCGGGAGGGCTTATGAGCAGTACTTC. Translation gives CASSSTSGRAYEQYF. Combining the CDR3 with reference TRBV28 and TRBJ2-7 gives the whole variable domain DVKVTQSSRYLVKRTGEKVFLECVQDMDHENMFWYRQDPGLGLRLIYFSYDVKMKEKGDIPEGYSVSREKKERFSLILESASTNQTSMYLCASSSTSGRAYEQYFGPGTRLTVT.

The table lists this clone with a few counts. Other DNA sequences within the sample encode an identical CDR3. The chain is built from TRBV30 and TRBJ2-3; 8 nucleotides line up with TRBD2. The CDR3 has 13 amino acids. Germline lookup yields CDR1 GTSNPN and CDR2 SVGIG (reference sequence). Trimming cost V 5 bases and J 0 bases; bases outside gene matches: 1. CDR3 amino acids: CAWASGSTDTQYF. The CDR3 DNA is TGTGCCTGGGCTAGCGGGAGCACAGATACGCAGTATTTT.